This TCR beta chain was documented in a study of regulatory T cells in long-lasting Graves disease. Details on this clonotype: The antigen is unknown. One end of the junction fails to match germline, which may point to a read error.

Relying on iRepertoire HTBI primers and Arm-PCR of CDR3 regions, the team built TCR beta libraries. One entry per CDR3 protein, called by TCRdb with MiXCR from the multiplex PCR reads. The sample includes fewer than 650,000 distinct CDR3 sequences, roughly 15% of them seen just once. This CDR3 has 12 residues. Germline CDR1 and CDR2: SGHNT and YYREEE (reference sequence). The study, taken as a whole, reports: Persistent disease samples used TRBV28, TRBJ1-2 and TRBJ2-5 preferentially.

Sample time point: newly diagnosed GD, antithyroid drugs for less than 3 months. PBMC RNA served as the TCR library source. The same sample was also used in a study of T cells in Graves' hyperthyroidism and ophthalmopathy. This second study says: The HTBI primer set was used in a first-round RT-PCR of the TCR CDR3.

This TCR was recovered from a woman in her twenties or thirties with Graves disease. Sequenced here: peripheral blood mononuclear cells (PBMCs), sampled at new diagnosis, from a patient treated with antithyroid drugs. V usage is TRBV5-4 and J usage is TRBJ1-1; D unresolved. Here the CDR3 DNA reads TGTGCCAGCAGCTTGGATTATGGGCGGCGGTCGTTT. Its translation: CASSLDYGRRSF. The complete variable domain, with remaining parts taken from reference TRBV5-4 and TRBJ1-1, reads ETGVTQSPTHLIKTRGQQVTLRCSSQSGHNTVSWYQQALGQGPQFIFQYYREEENGRGNFPPRFSGLQFPNYSSELNVNALELDDSALYLCASSLDYGRRSFGQGTRLTVV.